The present T cell receptor (beta chain) was sequenced within a study of blood T cell repertoires in COVID-19. The protocol was immunoSEQ multiplex PCR, while the TCRdb copy is restricted to in-frame clones and leaves out a portion. The table lists about 160,000 clones, approximately 81% of them singletons. The CDR3 contains 22 residues. Per germline, CDR1 MNHEY and CDR2 SVGEGT. V was pared by 7 bases and J by 0 bases, with 26 bases of the junction left unmatched. This clonotype was sampled from a woman aged 50 to 60 who had recovered from COVID-19. Sequencing was done on a sample of PBMCs or T cells enriched from blood (not recorded which). The genes are TRBV6-2 or TRBV6-3 and TRBJ2-1; TRBD2 agrees at 8 bases. The CDR3 loop reads CASIPRAGGTRGWASSYNEQFF. The CDR3 DNA follows: TGTGCCAGCATCCCCCGGGCCGGGGGGACTAGGGGGTGGGCCAGCTCCTACAATGAGCAGTTCTTC.